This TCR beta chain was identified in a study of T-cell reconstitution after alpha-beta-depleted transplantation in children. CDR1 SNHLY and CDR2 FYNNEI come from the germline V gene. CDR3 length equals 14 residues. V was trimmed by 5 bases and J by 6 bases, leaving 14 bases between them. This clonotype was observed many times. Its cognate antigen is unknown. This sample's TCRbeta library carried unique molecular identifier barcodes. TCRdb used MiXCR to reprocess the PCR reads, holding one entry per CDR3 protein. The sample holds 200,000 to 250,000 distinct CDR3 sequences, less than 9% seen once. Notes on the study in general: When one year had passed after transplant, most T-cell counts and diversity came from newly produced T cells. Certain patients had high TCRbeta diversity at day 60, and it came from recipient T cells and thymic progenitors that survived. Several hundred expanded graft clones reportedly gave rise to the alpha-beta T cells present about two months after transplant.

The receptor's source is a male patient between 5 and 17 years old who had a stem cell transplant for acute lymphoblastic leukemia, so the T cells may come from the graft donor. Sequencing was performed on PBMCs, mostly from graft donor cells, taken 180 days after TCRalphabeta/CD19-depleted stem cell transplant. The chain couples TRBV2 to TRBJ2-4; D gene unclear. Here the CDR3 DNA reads TGTGCCAGCAGTCCCCGACTGGAGTCAAACATTCAGTACTTC. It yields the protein CASSPRLESNIQYF. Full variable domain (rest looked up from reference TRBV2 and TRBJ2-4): EPEVTQTPSHQVTQMGQEVILRCVPISNHLYFYWYRQILGQKVEFLVSFYNNEISEKSEIFDDQFSVERPDGSNFTLKIRSTKLEDSAMYFCASSPRLESNIQYFGAGTRLSVL.